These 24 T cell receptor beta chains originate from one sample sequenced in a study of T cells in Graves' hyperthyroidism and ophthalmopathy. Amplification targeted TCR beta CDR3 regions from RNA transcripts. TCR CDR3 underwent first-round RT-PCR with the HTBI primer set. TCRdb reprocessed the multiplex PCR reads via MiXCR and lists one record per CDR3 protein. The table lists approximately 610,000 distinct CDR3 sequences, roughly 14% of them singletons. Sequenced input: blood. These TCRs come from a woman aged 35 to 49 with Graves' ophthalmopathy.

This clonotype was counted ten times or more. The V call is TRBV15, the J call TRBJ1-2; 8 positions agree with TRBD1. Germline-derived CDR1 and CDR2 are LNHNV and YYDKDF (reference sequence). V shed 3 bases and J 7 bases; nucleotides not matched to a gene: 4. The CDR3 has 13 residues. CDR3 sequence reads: CATSSTTGGGYTF. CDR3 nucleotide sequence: TGTGCCACCAGCAGTACCACAGGGGGTGGCTACACCTTC.

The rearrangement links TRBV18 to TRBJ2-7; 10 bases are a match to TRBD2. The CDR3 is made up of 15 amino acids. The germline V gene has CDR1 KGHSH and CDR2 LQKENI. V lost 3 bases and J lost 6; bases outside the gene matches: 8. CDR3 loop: CASSPLAGEAGEQYF. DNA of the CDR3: TGTGCCAGCTCACCTCTAGCGGGAGAGGCGGGCGAGCAGTACTTC.

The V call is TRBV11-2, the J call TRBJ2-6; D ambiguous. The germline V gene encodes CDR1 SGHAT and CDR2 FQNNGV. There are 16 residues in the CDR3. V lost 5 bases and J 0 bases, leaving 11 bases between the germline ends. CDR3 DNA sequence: TGTGCCAGCAGCCCCCGGCCGGGCTCTGGGGCCAACGTCCTGACTTTC. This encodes CASSPRPGSGANVLTF.

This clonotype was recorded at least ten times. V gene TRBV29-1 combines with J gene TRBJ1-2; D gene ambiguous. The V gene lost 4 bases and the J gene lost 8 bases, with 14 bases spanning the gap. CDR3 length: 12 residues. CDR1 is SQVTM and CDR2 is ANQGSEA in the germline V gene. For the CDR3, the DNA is TGCAGCGTTGGGTCCAATTTGGACGGCTACACCTTC. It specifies CSVGSNLDGYTF. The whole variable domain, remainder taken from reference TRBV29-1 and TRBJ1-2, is SAVISQKPSRDICQRGTSLTIQCQVDSQVTMMFWYRQQPGQSLTLIATANQGSEATYESGFVIDKFPISRPNLTFSTLTVSNMSPEDSSIYLCSVGSNLDGYTFGSGTRLTVV.

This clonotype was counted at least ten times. The CDR3 spells CAWDRGRTQETQYF. CDR3 bases: TGTGCCTGGGACAGGGGACGGACACAAGAGACCCAGTACTTC. The V and J genes are TRBV30 and TRBJ2-5; 8 bases fit TRBD1. The junction had 7 bases not matched to a gene; V was cut back by 5 bases and J by 2 bases. CDR3 length: 14 residues. CDR1 is GTSNPN and CDR2 is SVGIG in the germline V gene (reference sequence).

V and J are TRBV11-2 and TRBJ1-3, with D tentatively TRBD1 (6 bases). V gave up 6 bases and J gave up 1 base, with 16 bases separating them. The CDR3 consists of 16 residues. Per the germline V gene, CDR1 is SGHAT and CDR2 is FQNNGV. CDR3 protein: CASSSQQGNSGNTIYF. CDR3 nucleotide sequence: TGTGCCAGCAGTTCACAACAGGGAAATTCTGGAAACACCATATATTTT.

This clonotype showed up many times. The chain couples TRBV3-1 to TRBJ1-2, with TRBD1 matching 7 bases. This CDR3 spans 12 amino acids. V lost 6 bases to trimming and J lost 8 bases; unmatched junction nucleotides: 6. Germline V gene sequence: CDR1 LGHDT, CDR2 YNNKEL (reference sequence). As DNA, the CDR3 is TGTGCCAGCAGTCCGGACAGGTACGGCTACACCTTC. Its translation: CASSPDRYGYTF. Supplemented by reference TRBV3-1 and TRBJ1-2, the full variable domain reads DTAVSQTPKYLVTQMGNDKSIKCEQNLGHDTMYWYKQDSKKFLKIMFSYNNKELIINETVPNRFSPKSPDKAHLNLHINSLELGDSAVYFCASSPDRYGYTFGSGTRLTVV.

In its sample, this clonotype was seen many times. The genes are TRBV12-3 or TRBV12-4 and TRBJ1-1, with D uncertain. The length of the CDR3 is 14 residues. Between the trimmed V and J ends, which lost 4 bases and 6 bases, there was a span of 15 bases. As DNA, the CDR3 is TGTGCCAGCAGTTCCCAGGCGGGTAGCGCTGAAGCTTTCTTT. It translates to CASSSQAGSAEAFF.

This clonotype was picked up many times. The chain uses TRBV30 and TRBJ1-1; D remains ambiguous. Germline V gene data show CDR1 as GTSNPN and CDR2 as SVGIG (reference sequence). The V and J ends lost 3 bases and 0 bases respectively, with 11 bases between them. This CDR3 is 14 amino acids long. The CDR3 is CAWSPGTVNTEAFF. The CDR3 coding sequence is TGTGCCTGGAGCCCGGGTACCGTGAACACTGAAGCTTTCTTT.

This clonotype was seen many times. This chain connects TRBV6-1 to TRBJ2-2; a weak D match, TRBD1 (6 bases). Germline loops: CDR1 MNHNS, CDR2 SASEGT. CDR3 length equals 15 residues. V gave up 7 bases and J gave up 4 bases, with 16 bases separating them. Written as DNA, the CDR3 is TGTGCCAGCAACGAACCGGGACACCTCACCGGGGAGCTGTTTTTT. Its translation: CASNEPGHLTGELFF.

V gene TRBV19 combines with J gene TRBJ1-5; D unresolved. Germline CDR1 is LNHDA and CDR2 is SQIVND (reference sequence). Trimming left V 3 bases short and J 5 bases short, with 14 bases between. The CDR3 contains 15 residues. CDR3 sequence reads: CASSITWASDQPQHF. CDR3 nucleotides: TGTGCCAGTAGTATTACGTGGGCCTCAGATCAGCCCCAGCATTTT. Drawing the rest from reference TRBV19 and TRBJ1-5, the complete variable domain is DGGITQSPKYLFRKEGQNVTLSCEQNLNHDAMYWYRQDPGQGLRLIYYSQIVNDFQKGDIAEGYSVSREKKESFPLTVTSAQKNPTAFYLCASSITWASDQPQHFGDGTRLSIL.

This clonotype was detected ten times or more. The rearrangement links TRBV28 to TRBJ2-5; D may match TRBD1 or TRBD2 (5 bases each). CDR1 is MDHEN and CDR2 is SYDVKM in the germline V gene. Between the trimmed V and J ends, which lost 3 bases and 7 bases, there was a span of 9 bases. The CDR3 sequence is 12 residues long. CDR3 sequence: CASSFRAGTQYF. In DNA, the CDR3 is TGTGCCAGCAGTTTCAGGGCGGGGACCCAGTACTTC.

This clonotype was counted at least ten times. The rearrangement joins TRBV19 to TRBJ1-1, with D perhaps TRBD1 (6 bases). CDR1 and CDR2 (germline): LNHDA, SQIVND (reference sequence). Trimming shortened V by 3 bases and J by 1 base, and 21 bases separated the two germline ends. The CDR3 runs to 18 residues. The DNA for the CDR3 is TGTGCCAGTAGTATCCACCTCGGGACAAGGTATGAGAACACTGAAGCTTTCTTT. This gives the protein CASSIHLGTRYENTEAFF.

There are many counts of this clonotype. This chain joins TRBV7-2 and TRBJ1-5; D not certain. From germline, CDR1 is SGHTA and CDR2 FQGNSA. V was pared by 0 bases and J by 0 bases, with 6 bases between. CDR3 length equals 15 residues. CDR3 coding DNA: TGTGCCAGCAGCTTAGCCCGGTTTAGCAATCAGCCCCAGCATTTT. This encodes CASSLARFSNQPQHF.

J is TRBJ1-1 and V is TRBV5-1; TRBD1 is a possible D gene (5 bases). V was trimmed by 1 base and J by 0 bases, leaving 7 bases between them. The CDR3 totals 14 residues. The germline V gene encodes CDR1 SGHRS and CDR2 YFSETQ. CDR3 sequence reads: CASSLMGLNTEAFF. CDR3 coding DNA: TGCGCCAGCAGCTTGATGGGACTGAACACTGAAGCTTTCTTT. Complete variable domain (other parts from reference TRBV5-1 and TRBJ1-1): KAGVTQTPRYLIKTRGQQVTLSCSPISGHRSVSWYQQTPGQGLQFLFEYFSETQRNKGNFPGRFSGRQFSNSRSEMNVSTLELGDSALYLCASSLMGLNTEAFFGQGTRLTVV.

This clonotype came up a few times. The chain's CDR3 is CSASTFGQGSAYEQYF. The CDR3 DNA sequence: TGCAGTGCTAGCACGTTCGGGCAGGGGAGCGCCTACGAGCAGTACTTC. The chain uses TRBV20-1 and TRBJ2-7; TRBD1 is a possible D gene (6 bases). With 3 bases removed from V and 2 bases from J, the gap between germline ends came to 20 bases. Germline-derived CDR1 and CDR2 are DFQATT and SNEGSKA (reference sequence). The CDR3 consists of 16 residues.

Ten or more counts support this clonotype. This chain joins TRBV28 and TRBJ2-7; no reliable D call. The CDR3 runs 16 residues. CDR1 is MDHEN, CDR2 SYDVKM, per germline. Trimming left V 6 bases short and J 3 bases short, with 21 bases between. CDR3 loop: CASSTQTRHPRYEQYF. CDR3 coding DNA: TGTGCCAGCAGCACACAGACACGACACCCTCGCTACGAGCAGTACTTC. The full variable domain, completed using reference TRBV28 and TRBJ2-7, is DVKVTQSSRYLVKRTGEKVFLECVQDMDHENMFWYRQDPGLGLRLIYFSYDVKMKEKGDIPEGYSVSREKKERFSLILESASTNQTSMYLCASSTQTRHPRYEQYFGPGTRLTVT.

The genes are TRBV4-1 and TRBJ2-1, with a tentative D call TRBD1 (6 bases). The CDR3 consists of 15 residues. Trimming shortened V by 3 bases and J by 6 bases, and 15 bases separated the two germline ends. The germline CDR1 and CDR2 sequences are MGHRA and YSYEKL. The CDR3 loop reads CASSQGNRELNEQFF. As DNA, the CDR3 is TGCGCCAGCAGCCAGGGAAACAGGGAGCTCAATGAGCAGTTCTTC.

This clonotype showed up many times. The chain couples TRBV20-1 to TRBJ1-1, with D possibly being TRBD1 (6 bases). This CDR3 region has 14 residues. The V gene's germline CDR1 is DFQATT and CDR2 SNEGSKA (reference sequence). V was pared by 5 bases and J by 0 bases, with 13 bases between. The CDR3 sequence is CSAGTTYMNTEAFF. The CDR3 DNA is TGCAGTGCTGGGACAACCTACATGAACACTGAAGCTTTCTTT.

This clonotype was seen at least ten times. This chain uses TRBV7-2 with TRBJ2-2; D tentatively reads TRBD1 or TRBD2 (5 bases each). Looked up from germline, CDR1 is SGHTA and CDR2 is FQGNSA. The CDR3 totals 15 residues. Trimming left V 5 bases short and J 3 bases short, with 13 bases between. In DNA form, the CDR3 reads TGTGCCAGCAGCCGCCGGGACCTACACACCGGGGAGCTGTTTTTT. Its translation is CASSRRDLHTGELFF.

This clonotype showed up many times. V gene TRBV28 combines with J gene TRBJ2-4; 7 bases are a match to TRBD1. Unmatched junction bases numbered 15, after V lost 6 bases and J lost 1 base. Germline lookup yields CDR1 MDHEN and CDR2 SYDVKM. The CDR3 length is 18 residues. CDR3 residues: CASSFPGQSGWAKNIQYF. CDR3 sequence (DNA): TGTGCCAGCAGCTTTCCGGGACAGTCAGGTTGGGCCAAAAACATTCAGTACTTC.

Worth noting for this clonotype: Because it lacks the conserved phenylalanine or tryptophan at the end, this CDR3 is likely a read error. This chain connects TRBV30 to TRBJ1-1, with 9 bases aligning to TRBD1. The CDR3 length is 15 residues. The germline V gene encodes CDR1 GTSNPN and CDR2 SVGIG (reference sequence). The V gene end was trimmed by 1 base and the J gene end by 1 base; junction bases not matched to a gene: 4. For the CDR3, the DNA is TGTGCCTGGAGTGACCGGACAGGGGAGAACACTGAAGCTTTCCTT. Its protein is CAWSDRTGENTEAFL.

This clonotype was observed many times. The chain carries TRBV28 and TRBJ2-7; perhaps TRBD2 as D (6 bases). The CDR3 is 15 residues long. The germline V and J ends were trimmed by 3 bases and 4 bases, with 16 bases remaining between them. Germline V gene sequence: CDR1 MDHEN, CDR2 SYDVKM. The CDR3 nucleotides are TGTGCCAGCAGTTTTATTACAGGCGGGGTTTACGAGCAGTACTTC. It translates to CASSFITGGVYEQYF.

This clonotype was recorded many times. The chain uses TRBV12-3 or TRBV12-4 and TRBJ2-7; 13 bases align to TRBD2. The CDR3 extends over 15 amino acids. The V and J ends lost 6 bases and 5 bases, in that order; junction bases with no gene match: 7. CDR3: CASSRGLAGVDEQYF. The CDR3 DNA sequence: TGTGCCAGCAGCCGCGGACTAGCGGGAGTCGACGAGCAGTACTTC.